The sample holds one count of the clone carrying this TCR beta chain. No antigen is known for it. This entry belongs to a study of T cell responses to AZD1222 COVID-19 vaccine. Findings and limits, study-wide: Clonal diversity may have been underestimated, and the donors were mostly white British, with more females than males. Repertoires were collected only later (after the peak T cell response had occurred).

Generated by immunoSEQ multiplex PCR, the TCRdb table keeps only in-frame clones and is missing some. This table has about 150,000 clones, less than 90% appearing once. This CDR3 contains 16 residues. Trimming removed 4 bases from V and 0 bases from J, with 13 bases in between. Looked up from germline, CDR1 is SGHRS and CDR2 is YFSETQ. The origin of this receptor is an adult in good health. The source material was peripheral blood, sampled on day 0 of MenACWY control vaccination. The chain has TRBV5-1 and TRBJ1-4; D gene ambiguous. In nucleotides, the CDR3 is TGCGCCAGCAGCCCCGGCGGGTTAACAACTAATGAAAAACTGTTTTTT. This gives the protein CASSPGGLTTNEKLFF.